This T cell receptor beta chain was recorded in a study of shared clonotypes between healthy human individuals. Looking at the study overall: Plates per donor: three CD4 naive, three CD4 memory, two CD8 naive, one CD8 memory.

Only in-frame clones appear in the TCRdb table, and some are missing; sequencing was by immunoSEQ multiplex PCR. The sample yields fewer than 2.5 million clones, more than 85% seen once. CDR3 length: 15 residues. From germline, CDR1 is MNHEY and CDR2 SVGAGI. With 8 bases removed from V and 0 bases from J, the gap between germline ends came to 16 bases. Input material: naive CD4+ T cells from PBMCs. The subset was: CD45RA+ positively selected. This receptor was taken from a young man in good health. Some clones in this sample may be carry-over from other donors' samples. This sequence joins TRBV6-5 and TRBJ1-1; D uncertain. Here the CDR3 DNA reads TGTGCCAGCTTAAGGGAGGAGTTATTGAACACTGAAGCTTTCTTT. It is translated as CASLREELLNTEAFF.